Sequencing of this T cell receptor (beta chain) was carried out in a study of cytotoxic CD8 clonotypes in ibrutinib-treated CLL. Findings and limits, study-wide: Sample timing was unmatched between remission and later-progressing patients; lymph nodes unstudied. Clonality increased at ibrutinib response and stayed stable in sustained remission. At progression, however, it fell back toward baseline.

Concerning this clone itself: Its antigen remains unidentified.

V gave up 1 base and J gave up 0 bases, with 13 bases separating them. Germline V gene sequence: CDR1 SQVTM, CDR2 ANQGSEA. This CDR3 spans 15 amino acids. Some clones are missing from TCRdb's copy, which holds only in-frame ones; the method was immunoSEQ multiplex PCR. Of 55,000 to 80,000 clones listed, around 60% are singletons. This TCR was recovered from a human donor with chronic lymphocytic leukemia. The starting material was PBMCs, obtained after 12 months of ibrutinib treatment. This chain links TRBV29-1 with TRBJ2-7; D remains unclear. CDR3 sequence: CSVEAFGQSSYEQYF. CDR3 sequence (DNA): TGCAGCGTTGAAGCTTTCGGGCAAAGCTCCTACGAGCAGTACTTC.